This T cell receptor beta chain was recorded in a study of cytomegalovirus exposure and HLA in healthy donors. Across the whole study: T cells numbering around 170 million yielded more than 100 million unique TCR beta sequences in an earlier analysis.

Germline V gene data show CDR1 as LGHNA and CDR2 as YSLEER. This CDR3 spans 13 amino acids. V was clipped by 5 bases and J by 7 bases; unmatched bases: 1. Vbeta (60) and Jbeta (13) primers were used in the PCR. The table came from immunoSEQ multiplex PCR; TCRdb's copy has only in-frame clones and leaves some out. The top ten hold 4.5% to 5.5% of the sample, which has 75,000 to 95,000 clones, roughly 80% seen once. Remarks on this clone: Antigen unknown.

Study-wide points: A later analysis linked a missense variant in DCLRE1C to the trimming of TCR beta V and J genes.

The genes are TRBV4-3 and TRBJ2-1, with 11 bases lining up with TRBD2. The sample consisted of PBMCs. The sequence was obtained from a woman aged 40 to 50 in good health and CMV-seropositive. The CDR3 bases are TGCGCCAGCAGCAGACTAGCGGGGAATGAGCAGTTCTTC. Its translation is CASSRLAGNEQFF.